This T cell receptor beta chain was recovered during a study of blood T cell repertoires in COVID-19. Study information: Spain, Italy and the United States supplied samples that represented acute and convalescent COVID-19.

As originally analysed: Amplification with reference gene primers provided the estimates of nucleated cell counts. Here immunoSEQ multiplex PCR was the method, and the copy in TCRdb shows in-frame clones only, minus some. From that table come the V and J calls and clone size; the DNA was used to work out D and trimming. The table shows 50,000 to 65,000 clones, with about 90% occurring only once. This CDR3 comprises 13 residues. Losses at the gene ends were 5 bases for V and 8 bases for J; bases not matched to a gene: 6. CDR1 is SQVTM, CDR2 ANQGSEA, per germline. This sequence originates from a human donor in a cohort sampled during active COVID-19. Sequenced sample: peripheral blood. V usage is TRBV29-1 and J usage is TRBJ2-1; the match to TRBD2 covers 10 bases. This CDR3 is CSVSGRGVYEQFF. The CDR3 DNA follows: TGCAGCGTTAGCGGGAGGGGCGTTTATGAGCAGTTCTTC.